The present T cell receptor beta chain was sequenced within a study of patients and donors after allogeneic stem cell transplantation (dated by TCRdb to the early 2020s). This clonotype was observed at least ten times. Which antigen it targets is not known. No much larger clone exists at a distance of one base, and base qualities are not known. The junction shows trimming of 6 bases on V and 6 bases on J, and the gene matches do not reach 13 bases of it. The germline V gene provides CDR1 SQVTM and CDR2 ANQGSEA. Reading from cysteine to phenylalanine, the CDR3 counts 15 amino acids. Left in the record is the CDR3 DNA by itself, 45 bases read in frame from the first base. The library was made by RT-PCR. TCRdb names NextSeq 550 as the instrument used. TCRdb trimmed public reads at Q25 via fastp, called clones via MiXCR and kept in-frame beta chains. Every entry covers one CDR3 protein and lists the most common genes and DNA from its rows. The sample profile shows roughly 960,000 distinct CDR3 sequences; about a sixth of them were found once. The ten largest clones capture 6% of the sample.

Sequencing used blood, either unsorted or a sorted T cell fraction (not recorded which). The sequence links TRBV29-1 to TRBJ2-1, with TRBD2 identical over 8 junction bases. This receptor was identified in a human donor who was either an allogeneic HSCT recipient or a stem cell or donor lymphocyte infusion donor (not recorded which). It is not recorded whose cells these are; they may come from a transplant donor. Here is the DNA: TGCAGCGTGGCAAAAGGAAGGACTAGCCTCAATGAGCAGTTCTTC. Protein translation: CSVAKGRTSLNEQFF.